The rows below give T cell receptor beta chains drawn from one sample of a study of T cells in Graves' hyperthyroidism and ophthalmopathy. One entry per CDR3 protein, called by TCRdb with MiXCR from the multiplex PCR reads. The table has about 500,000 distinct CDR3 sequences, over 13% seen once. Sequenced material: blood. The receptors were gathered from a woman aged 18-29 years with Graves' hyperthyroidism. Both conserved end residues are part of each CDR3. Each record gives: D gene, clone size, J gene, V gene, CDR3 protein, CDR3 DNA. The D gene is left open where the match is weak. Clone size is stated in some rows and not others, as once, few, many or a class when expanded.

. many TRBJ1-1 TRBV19 CASISRDNTEAFF TGTGCCAGTATCAGCAGGGATAACACTGAAGCTTTCTTT
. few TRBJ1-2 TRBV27 CANSLYGSNYGYTF TGTGCCAACAGTTTGTACGGGTCTAACTATGGCTACACCTTC
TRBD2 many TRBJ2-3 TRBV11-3 CASSLRAGGREETDTQYF TGTGCCAGCAGCTTACGAGCGGGAGGGCGGGAGGAAACAGATACGCAGTATTTT
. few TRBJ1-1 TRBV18 CASSRADETFF TGTGCCAGCTCACGAGCAGACGAAACTTTCTTT
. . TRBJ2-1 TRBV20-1 CSARDGSGPYNEQFF TGCAGTGCTAGAGATGGTAGCGGACCCTACAATGAGCAGTTCTTC
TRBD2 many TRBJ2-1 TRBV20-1 CSAGSSGRRNEQFF TGCAGTGCAGGGTCCAGCGGGAGACGGAATGAGCAGTTCTTC
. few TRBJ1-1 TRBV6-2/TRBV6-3 CASSYSVYSQTEASF TGTGCCAGCAGTTACAGCGTCTACTCCCAGACTGAAGCTTCCTTT
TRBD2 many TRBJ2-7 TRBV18 CASSPRLAGGYEQYF TGTGCCAGCTCACCACGACTAGCGGGGGGCTACGAGCAGTACTTC
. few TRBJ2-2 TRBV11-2 CASSSWGRGGTGELFF TGTGCCAGCAGCTCCTGGGGGAGGGGGGGCACCGGGGAGCTGTTTTTT
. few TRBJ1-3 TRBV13 CASSETGYSGNTIYF TGTGCCAGCTCCGAAACAGGTTACTCTGGAAACACCATATATTTT
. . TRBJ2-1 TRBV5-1 CASSSGESSYNEQFF TGCGCCAGCAGTTCCGGTGAAAGCTCCTACAATGAGCAGTTCTTC
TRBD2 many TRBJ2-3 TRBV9 CASSGTTSGRRTDTQYF TGTGCCAGCAGCGGTACAACTAGCGGGAGGAGAACAGATACGCAGTATTTT
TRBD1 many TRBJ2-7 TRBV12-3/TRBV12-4 CASTPQGPPYEQYF TGTGCCAGCACCCCACAGGGGCCTCCCTACGAGCAGTACTTC
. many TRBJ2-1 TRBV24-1 CATSDLRSLNEQFF TGTGCCACCAGTGATTTGCGTTCCCTTAATGAGCAGTTCTTC